This T cell receptor beta chain was recovered during a study of cytomegalovirus exposure and HLA in healthy donors. PCR used 60 Vbeta primers and 13 Jbeta primers. Repertoires were generated with immunoSEQ multiplex PCR, while TCRdb's copy carries only in-frame clones and drops some. The sample lists roughly 100,000 clones; just under 80% were seen once. With regard to this clone: Its antigen is currently unknown.

Study findings and constraints: The HLA-A and HLA-B alleles of most subjects were reportedly predicted accurately from TCR beta sequences.

This clonotype was sampled from a woman aged 40 to 50 in good health and CMV-seronegative. The sequencing input was PBMCs.

The CDR3 spells CASSSASGSIYNEQFF. The CDR3 DNA reads TGTGCCAGTAGTTCTGCTAGCGGGAGTATTTACAATGAGCAGTTCTTC. The chain joins TRBV19 to TRBJ2-1; TRBD2 matches 10 bases. Looked up from germline, CDR1 is LNHDA and CDR2 is SQIVND (reference sequence). The CDR3 runs to 16 residues. Trimming took 5 bases from V and 4 from J; bases not matched to a gene: 8.